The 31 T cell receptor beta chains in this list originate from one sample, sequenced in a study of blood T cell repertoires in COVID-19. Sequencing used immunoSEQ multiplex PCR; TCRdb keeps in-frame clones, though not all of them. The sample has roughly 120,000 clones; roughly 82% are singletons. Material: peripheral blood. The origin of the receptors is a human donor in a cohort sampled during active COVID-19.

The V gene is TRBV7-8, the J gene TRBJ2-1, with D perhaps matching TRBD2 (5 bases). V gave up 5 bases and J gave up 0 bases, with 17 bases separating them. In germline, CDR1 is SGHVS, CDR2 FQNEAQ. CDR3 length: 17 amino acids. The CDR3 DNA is TGTGCCAGCAGCCCCCGACTGATAACTAGCTCCTACAATGAGCAGTTCTTC. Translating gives CASSPRLITSSYNEQFF.

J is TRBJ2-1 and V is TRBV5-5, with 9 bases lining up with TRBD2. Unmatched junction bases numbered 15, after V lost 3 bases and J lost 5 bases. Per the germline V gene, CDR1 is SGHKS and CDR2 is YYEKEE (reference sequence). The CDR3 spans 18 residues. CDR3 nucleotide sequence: TGTGCCAGCAGCTCCGAATCCAACAAGGGACTAGCAAACAATGAGCAGTTCTTC. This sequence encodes CASSSESNKGLANNEQFF. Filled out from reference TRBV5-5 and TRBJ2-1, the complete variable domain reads DAGVTQSPTHLIKTRGQQVTLRCSPISGHKSVSWYQQVLGQGPQFIFQYYEKEERGRGNFPDRFSARQFPNYSSELNVNALLLGDSALYLCASSSESNKGLANNEQFFGPGTRLTVL.

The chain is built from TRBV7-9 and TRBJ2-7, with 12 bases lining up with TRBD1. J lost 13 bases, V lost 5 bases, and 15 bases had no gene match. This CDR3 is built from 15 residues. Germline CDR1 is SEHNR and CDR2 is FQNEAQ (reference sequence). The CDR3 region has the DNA TGTGCCAGCAGCCCGGGGACAGGGGGCAATTTTAAGTGTTACTTC. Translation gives CASSPGTGGNFKCYF. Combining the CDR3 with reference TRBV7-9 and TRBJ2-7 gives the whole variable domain DTGVSQNPRHKITKRGQNVTFRCDPISEHNRLYWYRQTLGQGPEFLTYFQNEAQLEKSRLLSDRFSAERPKGSFSTLEIQRTEQGDSAMYLCASSPGTGGNFKCYFGPGTRLTVT.

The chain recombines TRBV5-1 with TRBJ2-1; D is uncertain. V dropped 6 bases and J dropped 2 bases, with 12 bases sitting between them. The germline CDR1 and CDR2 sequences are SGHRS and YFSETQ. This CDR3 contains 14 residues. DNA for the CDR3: TGCGCCAGCAACGAGGAGTCTCCCTACAATGAGCAGTTCTTC. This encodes CASNEESPYNEQFF.

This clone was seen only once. CDR3 region: CASSIPGTFVSSYNEQFF. The CDR3 DNA is TGTGCCAGTAGTATCCCCGGGACTTTCGTAAGCTCCTACAATGAGCAGTTCTTC. V gene TRBV19 combines with J gene TRBJ2-1, with TRBD2 as a possible D gene (6 bases). The CDR3 is made up of 18 amino acids. Trimming cost V 3 bases and J 0 bases, with 18 bases left between them. Germline assignment: CDR1 LNHDA and CDR2 SQIVND (reference sequence).

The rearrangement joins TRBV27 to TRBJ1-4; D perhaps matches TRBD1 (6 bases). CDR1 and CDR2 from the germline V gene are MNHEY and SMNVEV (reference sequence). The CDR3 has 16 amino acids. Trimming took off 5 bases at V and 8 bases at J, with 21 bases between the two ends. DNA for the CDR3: TGTGCCAGCAGTCCCCCATTTGGGGGCGGGAGAGAAAAACTGTTTTTT. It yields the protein CASSPPFGGGREKLFF.

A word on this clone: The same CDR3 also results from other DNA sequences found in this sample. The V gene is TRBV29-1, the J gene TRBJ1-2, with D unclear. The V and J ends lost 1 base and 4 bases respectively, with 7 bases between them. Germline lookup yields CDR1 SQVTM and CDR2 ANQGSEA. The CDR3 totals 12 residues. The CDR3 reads CSVEASGYGYTF. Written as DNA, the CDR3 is TGCAGCGTTGAAGCGTCGGGCTATGGCTACACCTTC.

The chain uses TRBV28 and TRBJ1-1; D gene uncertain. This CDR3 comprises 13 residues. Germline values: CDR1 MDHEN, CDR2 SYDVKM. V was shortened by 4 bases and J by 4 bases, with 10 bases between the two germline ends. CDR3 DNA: TGTGCCAGCAGTTGGGCCCAAGGCACTGAAGCTTTCTTT. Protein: CASSWAQGTEAFF.

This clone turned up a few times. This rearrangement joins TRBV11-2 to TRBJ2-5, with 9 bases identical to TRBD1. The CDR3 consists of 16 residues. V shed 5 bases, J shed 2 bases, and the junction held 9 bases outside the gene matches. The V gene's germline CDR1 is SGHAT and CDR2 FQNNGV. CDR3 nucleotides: TGTGCCAGCAGCATAAGGGACAGGGTTTTTCAAGAGACCCAGTACTTC. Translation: CASSIRDRVFQETQYF.

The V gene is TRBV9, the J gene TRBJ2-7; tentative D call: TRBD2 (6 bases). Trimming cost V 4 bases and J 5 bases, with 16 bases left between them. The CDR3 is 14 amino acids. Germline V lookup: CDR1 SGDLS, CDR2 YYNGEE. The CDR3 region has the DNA TGTGCCAGCAGCTTTAGCGGAGGGGAGGACGAGCAGTACTTC. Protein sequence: CASSFSGGEDEQYF. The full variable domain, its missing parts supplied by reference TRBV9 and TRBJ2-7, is DSGVTQTPKHLITATGQRVTLRCSPRSGDLSVYWYQQSLDQGLQFLIQYYNGEERAKGNILERFSAQQFPDLHSELNLSSLELGDSALYFCASSFSGGEDEQYFGPGTRLTVT.

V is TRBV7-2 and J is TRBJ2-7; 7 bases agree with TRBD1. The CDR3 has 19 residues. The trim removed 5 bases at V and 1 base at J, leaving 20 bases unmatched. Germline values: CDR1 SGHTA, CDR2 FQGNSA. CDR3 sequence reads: CASSAQANTGTVNSYEQYF. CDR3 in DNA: TGTGCCAGCAGCGCGCAAGCTAACACCGGGACAGTTAATTCCTACGAGCAGTACTTC.

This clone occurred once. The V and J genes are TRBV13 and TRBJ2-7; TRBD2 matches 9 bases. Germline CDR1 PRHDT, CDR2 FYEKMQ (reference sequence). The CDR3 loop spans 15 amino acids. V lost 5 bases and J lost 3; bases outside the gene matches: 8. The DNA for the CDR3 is TGTGCCAGCAGCGAAGCGGGAGGTATCAACTACGAGCAGTACTTC. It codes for CASSEAGGINYEQYF. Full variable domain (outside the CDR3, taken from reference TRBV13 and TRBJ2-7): AAGVIQSPRHLIKEKRETATLKCYPIPRHDTVYWYQQGPGQDPQFLISFYEKMQSDKGSIPDRFSAQQFSDYHSELNMSSLELGDSALYFCASSEAGGINYEQYFGPGTRLTVT.

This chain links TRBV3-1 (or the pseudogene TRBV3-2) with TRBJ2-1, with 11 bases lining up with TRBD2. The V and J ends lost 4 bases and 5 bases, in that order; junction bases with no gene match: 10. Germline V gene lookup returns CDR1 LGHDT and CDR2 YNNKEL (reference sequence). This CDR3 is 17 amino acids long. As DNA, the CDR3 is TGTGCCAGCAGCCTGCCGCCCCCGGGACTAGCGGACAATGAGCAGTTCTTC. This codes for CASSLPPPGLADNEQFF.

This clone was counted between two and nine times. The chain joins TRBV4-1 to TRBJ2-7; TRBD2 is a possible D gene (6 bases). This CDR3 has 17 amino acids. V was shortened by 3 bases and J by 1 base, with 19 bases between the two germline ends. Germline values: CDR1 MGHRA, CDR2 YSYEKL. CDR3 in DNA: TGCGCCAGCAGCCACAGAATCGCCCAGCGGGTTTCCTACGAGCAGTACTTC. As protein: CASSHRIAQRVSYEQYF.

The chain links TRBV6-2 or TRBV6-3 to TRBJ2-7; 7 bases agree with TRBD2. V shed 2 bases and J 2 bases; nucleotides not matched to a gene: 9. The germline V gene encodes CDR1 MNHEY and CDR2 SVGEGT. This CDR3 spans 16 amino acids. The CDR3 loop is CASSYGGDGAPYEQYF. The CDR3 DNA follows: TGTGCCAGCAGTTACGGGGGGGATGGCGCACCCTACGAGCAGTACTTC.

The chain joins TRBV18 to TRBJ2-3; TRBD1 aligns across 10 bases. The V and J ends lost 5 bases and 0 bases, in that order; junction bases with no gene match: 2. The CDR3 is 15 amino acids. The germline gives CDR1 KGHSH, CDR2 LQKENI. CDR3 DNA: TGTGCCAGCTCATCGGGACAGGGGAGCACAGATACGCAGTATTTT. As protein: CASSSGQGSTDTQYF.

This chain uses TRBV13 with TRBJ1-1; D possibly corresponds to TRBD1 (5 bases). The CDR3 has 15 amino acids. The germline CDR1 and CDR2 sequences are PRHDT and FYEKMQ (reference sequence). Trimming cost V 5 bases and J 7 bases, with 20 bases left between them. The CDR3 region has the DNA TGTGCCAGCAGCACCCAATGGTCGGGGGGTCTTGAAGCTTTCTTT. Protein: CASSTQWSGGLEAFF.

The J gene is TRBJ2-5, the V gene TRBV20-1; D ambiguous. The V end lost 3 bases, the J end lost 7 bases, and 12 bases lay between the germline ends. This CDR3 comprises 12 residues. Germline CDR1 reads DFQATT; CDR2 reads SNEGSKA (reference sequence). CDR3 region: CSASYTEGTQYF. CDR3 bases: TGCAGTGCTAGTTATACAGAAGGGACCCAGTACTTC.

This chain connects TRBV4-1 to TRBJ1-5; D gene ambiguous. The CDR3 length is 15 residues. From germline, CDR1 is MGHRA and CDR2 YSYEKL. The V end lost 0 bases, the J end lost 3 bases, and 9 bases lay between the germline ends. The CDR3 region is CASSQDWQANQPQHF. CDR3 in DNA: TGCGCCAGCAGCCAAGATTGGCAGGCCAATCAGCCCCAGCATTTT.

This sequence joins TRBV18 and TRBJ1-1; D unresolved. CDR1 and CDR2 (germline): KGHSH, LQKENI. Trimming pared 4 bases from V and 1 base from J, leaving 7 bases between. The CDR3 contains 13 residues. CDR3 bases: TGTGCCAGCTCACTCGGGAGGAACACTGAAGCTTTCTTT. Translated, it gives CASSLGRNTEAFF.

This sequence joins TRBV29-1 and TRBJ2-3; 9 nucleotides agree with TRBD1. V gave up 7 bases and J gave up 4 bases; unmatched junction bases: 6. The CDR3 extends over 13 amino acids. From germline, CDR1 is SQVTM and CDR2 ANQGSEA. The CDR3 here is CSGHRGPSDTQYF. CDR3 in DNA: TGCAGCGGACACAGGGGGCCTTCAGATACGCAGTATTTT.

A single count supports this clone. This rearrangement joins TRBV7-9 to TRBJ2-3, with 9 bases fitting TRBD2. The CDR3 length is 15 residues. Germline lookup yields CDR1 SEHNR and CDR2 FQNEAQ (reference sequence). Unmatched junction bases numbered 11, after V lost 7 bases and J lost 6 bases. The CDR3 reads CASTLTLAGLDTQYF. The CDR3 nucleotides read TGTGCCAGCACCCTAACCCTAGCGGGGCTGGATACGCAGTATTTT.

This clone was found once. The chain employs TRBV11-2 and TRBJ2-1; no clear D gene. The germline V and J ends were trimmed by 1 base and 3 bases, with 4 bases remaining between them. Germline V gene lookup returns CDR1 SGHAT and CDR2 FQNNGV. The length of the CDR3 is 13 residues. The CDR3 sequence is CASSLGHYNEQFF. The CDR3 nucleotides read TGTGCCAGCAGCTTAGGACACTACAATGAGCAGTTCTTC.

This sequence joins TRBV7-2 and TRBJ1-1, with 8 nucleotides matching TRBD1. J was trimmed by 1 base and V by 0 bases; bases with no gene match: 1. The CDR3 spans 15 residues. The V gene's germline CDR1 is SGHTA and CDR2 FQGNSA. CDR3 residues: CASSLAGTGNTEAFF. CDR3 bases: TGTGCCAGCAGCTTAGCAGGGACAGGGAACACTGAAGCTTTCTTT. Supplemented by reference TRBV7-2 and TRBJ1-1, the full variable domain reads GAGVSQSPSNKVTEKGKDVELRCDPISGHTALYWYRQSLGQGLEFLIYFQGNSAPDKSGLPSDRFSAERTGGSVSTLTIQRTQQEDSAVYLCASSLAGTGNTEAFFGQGTRLTVV.

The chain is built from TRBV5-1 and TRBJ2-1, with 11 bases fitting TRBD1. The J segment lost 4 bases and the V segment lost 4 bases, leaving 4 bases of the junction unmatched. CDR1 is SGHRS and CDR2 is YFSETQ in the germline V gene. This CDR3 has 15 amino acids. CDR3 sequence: CASSGGQGVYNEQFF. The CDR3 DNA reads TGCGCCAGCAGCGGGGGACAGGGGGTTTACAATGAGCAGTTCTTC. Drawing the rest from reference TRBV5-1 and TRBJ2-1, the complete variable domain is KAGVTQTPRYLIKTRGQQVTLSCSPISGHRSVSWYQQTPGQGLQFLFEYFSETQRNKGNFPGRFSGRQFSNSRSEMNVSTLELGDSALYLCASSGGQGVYNEQFFGPGTRLTVL.

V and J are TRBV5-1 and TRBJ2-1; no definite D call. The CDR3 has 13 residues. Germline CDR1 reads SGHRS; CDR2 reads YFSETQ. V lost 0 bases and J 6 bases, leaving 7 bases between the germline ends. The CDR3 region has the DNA TGCGCCAGCAGCTTGGAAAACAGCAATGAGCAGTTCTTC. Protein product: CASSLENSNEQFF.

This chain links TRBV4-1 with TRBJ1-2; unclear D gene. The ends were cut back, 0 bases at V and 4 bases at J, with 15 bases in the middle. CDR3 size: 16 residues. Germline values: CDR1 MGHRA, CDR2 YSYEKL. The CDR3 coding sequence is TGCGCCAGCAGCCAAGAACCCAGCCTAGAGACCTATGGCTACACCTTC. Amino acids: CASSQEPSLETYGYTF.

The CDR3 is CASSGGLAGVFDEQFF. In nucleotides, the CDR3 is TGTGCCAGCAGCGGGGGACTAGCGGGAGTTTTTGATGAGCAGTTCTTC. The genes are TRBV9 and TRBJ2-1, with 14 bases that match TRBD2. V gave up 3 bases and J gave up 8 bases; unmatched junction bases: 7. The CDR3 runs to 16 residues. Germline lookup yields CDR1 SGDLS and CDR2 YYNGEE. The whole variable domain, filled in from reference TRBV9 and TRBJ2-1, reads DSGVTQTPKHLITATGQRVTLRCSPRSGDLSVYWYQQSLDQGLQFLIQYYNGEERAKGNILERFSAQQFPDLHSELNLSSLELGDSALYFCASSGGLAGVFDEQFFGPGTRLTVL.

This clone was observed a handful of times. The CDR3 reads CASSHRGGSGQPQHF. In DNA, the CDR3 is TGTGCCAGCAGTCACAGGGGCGGTAGTGGTCAGCCCCAGCATTTT. The V gene is TRBV6-5, the J gene TRBJ1-5; TRBD1 matches 7 bases. The J segment lost 6 bases and the V segment lost 5 bases, leaving 10 bases of the junction unmatched. This CDR3 region has 15 residues. CDR1 and CDR2 (germline): MNHEY, SVGAGI.

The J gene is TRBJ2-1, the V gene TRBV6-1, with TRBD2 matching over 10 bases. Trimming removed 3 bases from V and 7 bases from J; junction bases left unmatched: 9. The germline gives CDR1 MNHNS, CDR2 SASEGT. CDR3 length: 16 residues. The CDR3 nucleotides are TGTGCCAGCAGTGACCCAGGACTAGCGGTCTTTAATGAGCAGTTCTTC. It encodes CASSDPGLAVFNEQFF.

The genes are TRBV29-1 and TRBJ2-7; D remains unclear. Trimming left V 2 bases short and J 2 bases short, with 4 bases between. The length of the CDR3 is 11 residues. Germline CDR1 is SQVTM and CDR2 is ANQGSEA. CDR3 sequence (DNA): TGCAGCGTTGAACTAGCCTACGAGCAGTACTTC. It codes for CSVELAYEQYF.